The sequence of this T cell receptor beta chain was determined in a study of early T cells in non-severe SARS-CoV-2 infection. Study overall: Sequencing of unsorted whole blood was done on bulk RNA, leaving chains unpaired.

TCRdb independently ran MiXCR on the 5' RACE reads; one entry per CDR3 protein. The sample lists over 50,000 distinct CDR3 sequences; roughly 12% were seen once. The CDR3 extends over 17 amino acids. The germline V and J ends were trimmed by 2 bases and 0 bases, with 14 bases remaining between them. Per germline, CDR1 MGHRA and CDR2 YSYEKL. The sequence came from an adult who was a healthcare worker with PCR-confirmed SARS-CoV-2 infection or an uninfected control (not recorded which). The sample taken for sequencing was whole blood. The chain joins TRBV4-1 to TRBJ2-1; D is perhaps TRBD1 or TRBD2 (5 bases each). CDR3 amino acids: CASSQWDPPSSYNEQFF. DNA for the CDR3: TGCGCCAGCAGCCAATGGGACCCACCGAGCTCCTACAATGAGCAGTTCTTC.